A single sample is the source of the 25 T cell receptor beta chains below, sequenced in a study of blood T cells in healthy people across ages (dated by TCRdb to about 2015). The method behind the library was 5' RACE. Sequencing relied on an Illumina HiSeq 2500. A second roughly 6 to 11 cycle PCR used a sample-barcoded 5' primer and a J-beta primer mix. TCRdb reanalyzed the raw reads on its own, using fastp at Q25 for trimming and MiXCR for clone calling, and kept in-frame beta chains. Here each entry gathers all rows of one CDR3 protein and keeps the most common genes and DNA. The sample yields 800,000 or so distinct CDR3 sequences; about 59% were counted once. The ten largest clones add up to about 27% of the sample. What was sequenced was blood. These receptors were collected from a man under 40 in good health.

A single count supports this clonotype. At one end, the junction sequence differs from germline, possibly due to a read error. This chain connects TRBV4-2 to TRBJ2-6; D might be TRBD1 (6 bases). CDR3 size: 17 residues. CDR1 is LGHNA and CDR2 is YNFKEQ in the germline V gene. The CDR3 DNA reads as TGTGCCAGCAGCCAAGCCTTGACAGGCTCTGGGACCAACGTCCTGACTTTC. It yields the protein CASSQALTGSGTNVLTF.

This chain uses TRBV2 with TRBJ2-5; the match to TRBD2 covers 16 bases. V shed 9 bases and J 5 bases; nucleotides not matched to a gene: 9. The CDR3 totals 16 residues. Germline V CDR1 and CDR2: SNHLY, FYNNEI. The CDR3 region is CARGTSGGAVGETQYF. CDR3 nucleotides: TGTGCCAGAGGGACTAGCGGGGGGGCCGTGGGCGAGACCCAGTACTTC. Combining the CDR3 with reference TRBV2 and TRBJ2-5 gives the whole variable domain EPEVTQTPSHQVTQMGQEVILRCVPISNHLYFYWYRQILGQKVEFLVSFYNNEISEKSEIFDDQFSVERPDGSNFTLKIRSTKLEDSAMYFCARGTSGGAVGETQYFGPGTRLLVL.

CDR3 nucleotides: TGTGCCAGCAGCTTAGGAGGGAGTGGGGCATACAATGAGCAGTTCTTC. Its protein is CASSLGGSGAYNEQFF. This sequence joins TRBV7-2 and TRBJ2-1; perhaps D is TRBD1 or TRBD2 (5 bases each). The CDR3 contains 16 residues. V was clipped by 1 base and J by 4 bases, with 14 bases between them. Germline CDR1 reads SGHTA; CDR2 reads FQGNSA.

This clonotype was observed once. The chain joins TRBV7-2 to TRBJ2-3; D is unresolved. V lost 0 bases and J 5 bases, leaving 12 bases between the germline ends. The germline CDR1 and CDR2 sequences are SGHTA and FQGNSA. This CDR3 contains 15 residues. In nucleotides, the CDR3 is TGTGCCAGCAGCTTAGCTCCATCCATAGGAGATACGCAGTATTTT. Its protein is CASSLAPSIGDTQYF.

This sequence joins TRBV29-1 and TRBJ2-1, with D uncertain. The CDR3 runs 12 residues. Germline CDR1 and CDR2: SQVTM and ANQGSEA. V lost 2 bases and J lost 6, with 8 bases in between. CDR3 in amino acids: CSVETNSNEQFF. CDR3 sequence (DNA): TGCAGCGTTGAAACGAACTCCAATGAGCAGTTCTTC.

This clonotype has a single count. This rearrangement joins TRBV14 to TRBJ2-7; D unresolved. Germline CDR1 and CDR2: SGHDN and FVKESK. Trimming took off 4 bases at V and 3 bases at J, with 13 bases between the two ends. This CDR3 region has 14 residues. The CDR3 DNA reads TGTGCCAGCAGCCCCGGCGTCCTAATCTACGAGCAGTACTTC. Its protein is CASSPGVLIYEQYF.

V gene TRBV13 combines with J gene TRBJ2-1; the match to TRBD2 covers 10 bases. The V segment lost 0 bases and the J segment 11 bases; nucleotides outside the gene matches: 13. The CDR3 has 17 amino acids. The germline V gene encodes CDR1 PRHDT and CDR2 FYEKMQ (reference sequence). CDR3 nucleotides: TGTGCCAGCAGCTTAGGAGCGGGGGGGCCTTTGTTTTCGCAGCAGTTCTTC. Encoded protein: CASSLGAGGPLFSQQFF.

The chain links TRBV28 to TRBJ2-3; D may match TRBD1 or TRBD2 (6 bases each). This CDR3 comprises 14 residues. V lost 5 bases, J lost 4 bases, and 13 bases lay in between. Per the germline V gene, CDR1 is MDHEN and CDR2 is SYDVKM. CDR3 residues: CASSREGGPDTQYF. CDR3 DNA: TGTGCCAGCAGTCGAGAGGGGGGTCCAGATACGCAGTATTTT. The full variable domain, in which reference TRBV28 and TRBJ2-3 provide the parts outside the CDR3, is DVKVTQSSRYLVKRTGEKVFLECVQDMDHENMFWYRQDPGLGLRLIYFSYDVKMKEKGDIPEGYSVSREKKERFSLILESASTNQTSMYLCASSREGGPDTQYFGPGTRLTVL.

The J gene is TRBJ1-1, the V gene TRBV25-1, with D tentatively TRBD1 (6 bases). CDR3 size: 15 residues. Germline values: CDR1 MGHDK, CDR2 SYGVNS. V was cut by 2 bases and J by 1 base, with 11 bases left in between. The CDR3 DNA reads TGTGCCAGCAGTGAAACCCCCAGGGGGAACACTGAAGCTTTCTTT. Translated: CASSETPRGNTEAFF.

The V call is TRBV6-5, the J call TRBJ2-5; TRBD1 matches 7 bases. Germline assignment: CDR1 MNHEY and CDR2 SVGAGI. This CDR3 is 13 amino acids long. With V trimmed by 5 bases and J by 5 bases, 5 bases remained unmatched. For the CDR3, the DNA is TGTGCCAGCAGTACACAGGGGATGGAGACCCAGTACTTC. The encoded protein is CASSTQGMETQYF.

This clonotype was detected only a few times. The V and J genes are TRBV27 and TRBJ2-6, with TRBD1 as a possible D gene (5 bases). The CDR3 covers 15 residues. CDR1 MNHEY and CDR2 SMNVEV come from the germline V gene (reference sequence). Trimming removed 3 bases from V and 0 bases from J, with 6 bases in between. The CDR3 sequence is CASSLGPSGANVLTF. Written as DNA, the CDR3 is TGTGCCAGCAGTTTGGGGCCCTCTGGGGCCAACGTCCTGACTTTC. Filled out from reference TRBV27 and TRBJ2-6, the complete variable domain reads EAQVTQNPRYLITVTGKKLTVTCSQNMNHEYMSWYRQDPGLGLRQIYYSMNVEVTDKGDVPEGYKVSRKEKRNFPLILESPSPNQTSLYFCASSLGPSGANVLTFGAGSRLTVL.

The chain's CDR3 is CASSFAYGPGNTEAFF. DNA of the CDR3: TGTGCCAGCAGTTTTGCTTACGGCCCGGGCAACACTGAAGCTTTCTTT. This chain uses TRBV12-3 or TRBV12-4 with TRBJ1-1; D uncertain. CDR3 length: 16 amino acids. Trimming shortened V by 3 bases and J by 2 bases, and 16 bases separated the two germline ends.

In this sample, this clonotype turned up a few times. V is TRBV20-1 and J is TRBJ1-2; the D gene is possibly TRBD1 (5 bases). The CDR3 runs to 12 residues. CDR1 is DFQATT, CDR2 SNEGSKA, per germline (reference sequence). This chain's CDR3 is CGAGKGIYGYTF. In DNA form, the CDR3 reads TGCGGCGCAGGGAAGGGGATTTATGGCTACACCTTC.

The chain joins TRBV20-1 to TRBJ2-6; D is unclear. Trimming removed 6 bases from V and 0 bases from J, with 15 bases in between. Looked up from germline, CDR1 is DFQATT and CDR2 is SNEGSKA (reference sequence). The CDR3 has 16 residues. This CDR3 is CSALPSADSGANVLTF. CDR3 DNA sequence: TGCAGTGCCCTTCCCAGCGCGGACTCTGGGGCCAACGTCCTGACTTTC.

This clonotype was detected only a few times. The chain links TRBV29-1 to TRBJ2-7, with D uncertain. Germline CDR1 and CDR2: SQVTM and ANQGSEA. CDR3 length: 13 amino acids. Deletions cut 1 base from V and 0 bases from J, with 7 bases between. This CDR3 is CSVEGRNSYEQYF. CDR3 sequence (DNA): TGCAGCGTTGAAGGCCGCAACTCCTACGAGCAGTACTTC.

The rearrangement joins TRBV7-9 to TRBJ2-5; D possibly corresponds to TRBD1 (5 bases). The DNA end is a closer match to TRBJ2-7, so the J assignment may be wrong. CDR1 SEHNR and CDR2 FQNEAQ come from the germline V gene (reference sequence). This CDR3 is 15 amino acids long. This chain's CDR3 is CASSLLPGAKGEQYF. CDR3 coding DNA: TGTGCCAGCAGCTTACTTCCTGGGGCGAAGGGCGAGCAGTACTTC.

About this clonotype: A much bigger clone sits one base away, suggesting this may be a read error. This chain joins TRBV20-1 and TRBJ2-1, with 7 nucleotides matching TRBD2. Trimming at V came to 5 bases and at J to 0 bases, leaving 10 bases not matched to a gene. Looked up from germline, CDR1 is DFQATT and CDR2 is SNEGSKA (reference sequence). The CDR3 contains 16 residues. Written as DNA, the CDR3 is TGCAGTGCTTCGGGACGAGCGGGGAGCTCCTACAATGAGCAGTTCTTC. Amino acid sequence: CSASGRAGSSYNEQFF.

The chain employs TRBV30 and TRBJ2-3, with 11 positions matching TRBD1. This CDR3 is built from 15 residues. The ends lost 2 bases at V and 3 bases at J; junction bases unmatched: 4. Germline CDR1 GTSNPN, CDR2 SVGIG (reference sequence). The CDR3 reads CAWSTGQGATDTQYF. The CDR3 bases are TGTGCCTGGAGTACAGGACAGGGGGCAACAGATACGCAGTATTTT.

V is TRBV27 and J is TRBJ1-6, with D perhaps TRBD1 (5 bases). Deletions cut 5 bases from V and 0 bases from J, with 8 bases between. The length of the CDR3 is 15 residues. Germline V gives CDR1 MNHEY, CDR2 SMNVEV (reference sequence). This CDR3 is CASSVRVSYNSPLHF. The CDR3, as DNA: TGTGCCAGCAGTGTCAGGGTCTCCTATAATTCACCCCTCCACTTT.

The rearrangement uses TRBV15 and TRBJ2-5, with TRBD2 as a possible D gene (5 bases). CDR1 and CDR2 from the germline V gene are LNHNV and YYDKDF (reference sequence). Deletions cut 1 base from V and 4 bases from J, with 13 bases between. CDR3 length: 15 residues. This chain's CDR3 is CATSRGSGVGETQYF. The CDR3 bases are TGTGCCACCAGCAGAGGATCCGGGGTAGGAGAGACCCAGTACTTC. The full variable domain, completed using reference TRBV15 and TRBJ2-5, is DAMVIQNPRYQVTQFGKPVTLSCSQTLNHNVMYWYQQKSSQAPKLLFHYYDKDFNNEADTPDNFQSRRPNTSFCFLDIRSPGLGDTAMYLCATSRGSGVGETQYFGPGTRLLVL.

This clonotype was counted once. J is TRBJ1-2 and V is TRBV20-1, with D hard to call. Germline V gene lookup returns CDR1 DFQATT and CDR2 SNEGSKA (reference sequence). V lost 3 bases and J lost 2, with 10 bases in between. CDR3 length equals 13 residues. The chain's CDR3 is CSASGQENYGYTF. CDR3 sequence (DNA): TGCAGTGCTAGTGGCCAGGAGAACTATGGCTACACCTTC.

This chain links TRBV4-3 with TRBJ2-7; D not resolved. This CDR3 comprises 14 residues. V dropped 0 bases and J dropped 5 bases, with 11 bases sitting between them. Germline V gene data show CDR1 as LGHNA and CDR2 as YSLEER. The CDR3 nucleotides are TGCGCCAGCAGCCAAGAAATACGCTTCCACGAGCAGTACTTC. Translating gives CASSQEIRFHEQYF.

There are a few counts of this clonotype. The chain is built from TRBV20-1 and TRBJ2-1, with D possibly matching TRBD2 (7 bases). The germline V gene has CDR1 DFQATT and CDR2 SNEGSKA (reference sequence). The CDR3 length is 17 residues. V lost 0 bases and J 5 bases, leaving 20 bases between the germline ends. CDR3 amino acids: CSARDGEGPGANNEQFF. CDR3 DNA sequence: TGCAGTGCTAGAGATGGGGAGGGACCAGGGGCCAACAATGAGCAGTTCTTC.

The rearrangement links TRBV11-1 to TRBJ2-4, with TRBD1 as a possible D gene (6 bases). The J call is in doubt because the DNA end fits TRBJ2-7 better. From germline, CDR1 is SGHAT and CDR2 FQDESV (reference sequence). The CDR3 covers 14 residues. In DNA, the CDR3 is TGTGCCAGCAGCTTAGGGACAGCTGGGAGCGAGCAGTACTTC. This codes for CASSLGTAGSEQYF.

This clonotype was observed a few times. J is TRBJ2-1 and V is TRBV7-2; D possibly uses TRBD1 or TRBD2 (6 bases each). V was trimmed by 6 bases and J by 0 bases, leaving 18 bases between them. The CDR3 length is 17 residues. Germline CDR1 SGHTA, CDR2 FQGNSA. The CDR3 DNA follows: TGTGCCAGCAGGCAGCAAGGGGGACTTCTCTCCTACAATGAGCAGTTCTTC. This gives the protein CASRQQGGLLSYNEQFF.